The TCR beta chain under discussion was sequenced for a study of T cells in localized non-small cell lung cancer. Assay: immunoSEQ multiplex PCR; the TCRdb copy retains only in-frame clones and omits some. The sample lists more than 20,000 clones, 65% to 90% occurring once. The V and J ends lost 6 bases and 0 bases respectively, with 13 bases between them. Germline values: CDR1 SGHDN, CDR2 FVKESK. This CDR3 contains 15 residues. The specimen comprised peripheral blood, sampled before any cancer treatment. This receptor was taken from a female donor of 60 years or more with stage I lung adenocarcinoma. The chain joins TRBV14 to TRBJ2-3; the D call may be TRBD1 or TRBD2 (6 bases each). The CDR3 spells CASRLTGTSTDTQYF. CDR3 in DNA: TGTGCCAGCAGACTCACAGGGACTAGCACAGATACGCAGTATTTT.